The source of this T cell receptor beta chain is a study of control samples from healthy donors and cancer patients. Measured with immunoSEQ multiplex PCR; TCRdb has only the in-frame clones, and not every one. The sample has some 110,000 clones; roughly 92% are singletons. CDR3 length: 16 amino acids. CDR1 SGDLS and CDR2 YYNGEE come from the germline V gene. V lost 4 bases and J lost 3, with 17 bases in between. The sequence came from a man aged 25-45 years in good health. V usage is TRBV9 and J usage is TRBJ2-1; perhaps D is TRBD1 or TRBD2 (5 bases each). Sequencing was done on a sample of blood. In DNA, the CDR3 is TGTGCCAGCAGCTCCCGACAAGGAGGACACTACAATGAGCAGTTCTTC. Its translation: CASSSRQGGHYNEQFF.